Below, 25 T cell receptor beta chains from the same sample are listed, as sequenced in a study of a mutant IDH1 vaccine in newly diagnosed glioma. This sample's time point: baseline, week 1 (first vaccination visit). This sample's treatment: pre-vaccination baseline after standard-of-care therapy. Produced via immunoSEQ multiplex PCR; TCRdb's table is partial and in-frame only. The profile shows approximately 54,000 clones, roughly 80% of them singletons. The specimen was PBMCs, collected from a glioma patient treated with radiotherapy, temozolomide or both. These receptors all come from a man younger than 30 with glioma.

The V and J genes are TRBV13 and TRBJ1-1; possible D gene TRBD1, 5 bases. CDR1 and CDR2 from the germline V gene are PRHDT and FYEKMQ (reference sequence). The CDR3 sequence is 11 residues long. V was pared by 6 bases and J by 8 bases, with 10 bases between. The CDR3 DNA reads TGTGCCAGCAGTTCCAGGGTCGAAGCTTTCTTT. Amino acid sequence: CASSSRVEAFF.

The rearrangement joins TRBV5-6 to TRBJ1-2; D uncertain. Germline loops: CDR1 SGHDT, CDR2 YYEEEE. The CDR3 sequence is 16 residues long. Trimming removed 0 bases from V and 4 bases from J, with 16 bases in between. For the CDR3, the DNA is TGTGCCAGCAGCTTGGACCGGAGACACTTGTTCTATGGCTACACCTTC. Amino acid sequence: CASSLDRRHLFYGYTF.

V gene TRBV2 combines with J gene TRBJ1-1, with D unresolved. The CDR3 runs 15 residues. Germline V gene data show CDR1 as SNHLY and CDR2 as FYNNEI. Trimming pared 2 bases from V and 3 bases from J, leaving 13 bases between. CDR3 sequence reads: CASSERPVRDTEAFF. The CDR3 nucleotides are TGTGCCAGCAGTGAAAGACCGGTTCGGGACACTGAAGCTTTCTTT. Combining the CDR3 with reference TRBV2 and TRBJ1-1 gives the whole variable domain EPEVTQTPSHQVTQMGQEVILRCVPISNHLYFYWYRQILGQKVEFLVSFYNNEISEKSEIFDDQFSVERPDGSNFTLKIRSTKLEDSAMYFCASSERPVRDTEAFFGQGTRLTVV.

The chain uses TRBV6-5 and TRBJ2-1, with 11 nucleotides matching TRBD2. The CDR3 contains 14 residues. The germline V gene has CDR1 MNHEY and CDR2 SVGAGI. V trimming: 6 bases; J trimming: 6 bases; junction bases outside the gene matches: 4. CDR3 bases: TGTGCCAGCAGAGGACTAGCGGGTCTCAATGAGCAGTTCTTC. The encoded protein is CASRGLAGLNEQFF.

The chain joins TRBV5-6 to TRBJ2-2; D perhaps matches TRBD1 (6 bases). The CDR3 covers 16 residues. Looked up from germline, CDR1 is SGHDT and CDR2 is YYEEEE. V was trimmed by 0 bases and J by 5 bases, leaving 14 bases between them. The CDR3 DNA reads TGTGCCAGCAGCTTGGCCGGCAGGGGAAAAACCGGGGAGCTGTTTTTT. This translates into CASSLAGRGKTGELFF.

The J gene is TRBJ2-7, the V gene TRBV6-5; no reliable D call. This CDR3 spans 13 amino acids. In germline, CDR1 is MNHEY, CDR2 SVGAGI. V was pared by 2 bases and J by 7 bases, with 12 bases between. The CDR3 DNA reads as TGTGCCAGCAGTTACGGCTCAATGGGGGAGCAGTACTTC. As protein: CASSYGSMGEQYF.

This chain links TRBV29-1 with TRBJ2-2; TRBD1 matches 7 bases. The junction had 15 bases not matched to a gene; V was cut back by 7 bases and J by 4 bases. The V gene's germline CDR1 is SQVTM and CDR2 ANQGSEA. CDR3 length equals 16 residues. The CDR3 bases are TGCAGCGCTAACACAGGGGTCCGGGTGGGCACCGGGGAGCTGTTTTTT. Translation gives CSANTGVRVGTGELFF.

The rearrangement links TRBV7-3 to TRBJ1-2; D gene ambiguous. There are 13 residues in the CDR3. Trimming stripped 3 bases from V and 2 bases from J, with 7 bases between. From germline, CDR1 is SGHTA and CDR2 FQGTGA. CDR3 loop: CASSFEANYGYTF. The CDR3 region has the DNA TGTGCCAGCAGCTTTGAAGCGAACTATGGCTACACCTTC.

This chain's CDR3 is CASSAGTDYEQYF. The DNA of the CDR3 is TGTGCCAGCAGCGCCGGGACAGACTACGAGCAGTACTTC. The rearrangement links TRBV5-6 to TRBJ2-7, with 7 bases matching TRBD1. In germline, CDR1 is SGHDT, CDR2 YYEEEE. V dropped 4 bases and J dropped 3; count of bases not matched to a gene: 4. This CDR3 is 13 amino acids long.

CDR3 bases: TGTGCCAGCAGTCGGACAGGGGAAACAGATACGCAGTATTTT. The encoded protein is CASSRTGETDTQYF. V gene TRBV6-4 combines with J gene TRBJ2-3; 9 bases are a match to TRBD1. Germline CDR1 reads MRHNA; CDR2 reads SNTAGT. Trimming at V came to 5 bases and at J to 3 bases, leaving 3 bases not matched to a gene. CDR3 length: 14 amino acids.

The rearrangement links TRBV6-5 to TRBJ2-7, with 7 bases fitting TRBD2. V was clipped by 6 bases and J by 3 bases; unmatched bases: 2. Germline CDR1 MNHEY, CDR2 SVGAGI. This CDR3 has 12 residues. CDR3 region: CASRRGFYEQYF. The CDR3, as DNA: TGTGCCAGCAGGCGGGGGTTCTACGAGCAGTACTTC.

As DNA, the CDR3 is TGTGCCACCAGCAGTGGGTCCCCGGGGTACAGTACACCCCTCCACTTT. This gives the protein CATSSGSPGYSTPLHF. The chain links TRBV15 to TRBJ1-6; D call uncertain. The CDR3 extends over 16 amino acids. Deletions cut 3 bases from V and 11 bases from J, with 20 bases between. From germline, CDR1 is LNHNV and CDR2 YYDKDF (reference sequence). The variable domain in full, with the rest retrieved from reference TRBV15 and TRBJ1-6, is DAMVIQNPRYQVTQFGKPVTLSCSQTLNHNVMYWYQQKSSQAPKLLFHYYDKDFNNEADTPDNFQSRRPNTSFCFLDIRSPGLGDTAMYLCATSSGSPGYSTPLHFGNGTRLTVT.

The chain links TRBV5-6 to TRBJ2-1, with D uncertain. The germline V gene has CDR1 SGHDT and CDR2 YYEEEE. Trimming shortened V by 4 bases and J by 6 bases, and 11 bases separated the two germline ends. This CDR3 is built from 13 residues. DNA for the CDR3: TGTGCCAGCAGCGTATCCGGTTCCAATGAGCAGTTCTTC. It encodes CASSVSGSNEQFF.

This chain uses TRBV6-5 with TRBJ2-7; D might be TRBD1 (5 bases). The CDR3 is made up of 14 amino acids. With 2 bases removed from V and 2 bases from J, the gap between germline ends came to 10 bases. Germline CDR1 MNHEY, CDR2 SVGAGI. DNA for the CDR3: TGTGCCAGCAGTTACGCAGGGCTCCCCTACGAGCAGTACTTC. Translating gives CASSYAGLPYEQYF.

Only a few counts were recorded for this clone. The chain joins TRBV30 to TRBJ1-1, with a tentative D call TRBD1 (6 bases). CDR3 length equals 13 residues. V dropped 6 bases and J dropped 3 bases, with 14 bases sitting between them. CDR1 is GTSNPN, CDR2 SVGIG, per germline (reference sequence). The CDR3 loop reads CACSGASDTEAFF. The CDR3 bases are TGTGCCTGCTCGGGGGCTTCGGACACTGAAGCTTTCTTT.

V usage is TRBV20-1 and J usage is TRBJ1-1, with D possibly TRBD1 on 5 matching bases. V was cut by 7 bases and J by 8 bases, with 11 bases left in between. There are 10 residues in the CDR3. Germline V CDR1 and CDR2: DFQATT, SNEGSKA (reference sequence). For the CDR3, the DNA is TGCAGTGTTTTGGACAAAGAAGCTTTCTTT. The encoded protein is CSVLDKEAFF.

The rearrangement joins TRBV18 to TRBJ2-7, with 9 bases fitting TRBD1. This CDR3 contains 15 residues. Germline lookup yields CDR1 KGHSH and CDR2 LQKENI. V trimming: 4 bases; J trimming: 0 bases; junction bases outside the gene matches: 4. The chain's CDR3 is CASSLDRGFSYEQYF. The CDR3 DNA follows: TGTGCCAGCTCACTGGACAGGGGATTCTCCTACGAGCAGTACTTC. The full variable domain, completed using reference TRBV18 and TRBJ2-7, is NAGVMQNPRHLVRRRGQEARLRCSPMKGHSHVYWYRQLPEEGLKFMVYLQKENIIDESGMPKERFSAEFPKEGPSILRIQQVVRGDSAAYFCASSLDRGFSYEQYFGPGTRLTVT.

The gene calls are TRBV5-1 and TRBJ1-1, with TRBD1 matching 8 bases. J gave up 1 base and V 4 bases, and 6 bases lay outside the gene matches. This CDR3 is 15 amino acids long. The germline V gene has CDR1 SGHRS and CDR2 YFSETQ. The CDR3 is CASSPAGTGNTEAFF. The CDR3 DNA reads TGCGCCAGCAGCCCCGCCGGGACAGGGAACACTGAAGCTTTCTTT.

J is TRBJ1-5 and V is TRBV2; 10 nucleotides agree with TRBD1. Looked up from germline, CDR1 is SNHLY and CDR2 is FYNNEI. Losses at the gene ends were 6 bases for V and 6 bases for J; bases not matched to a gene: 5. The CDR3 spans 14 residues. The CDR3 sequence is CASRRDRGVQPQHF. In DNA, the CDR3 is TGTGCCAGCAGGAGGGACAGGGGAGTTCAGCCCCAGCATTTT.

The chain employs TRBV21-1 and TRBJ2-7. TRBV21-1 is marked as a pseudogene. The CDR3 is 13 amino acids. DNA of the CDR3: TGTGCCAGCAGAGGGGCTCCGACGGGAGAGCAGTACTTC. Its translation: CASRGAPTGEQYF.

This sequence joins TRBV13 and TRBJ2-5, with D tentatively TRBD2 (6 bases). Trimming took 1 base from V and 2 from J, leaving 14 bases between them. The CDR3 has 16 residues. Per the germline V gene, CDR1 is PRHDT and CDR2 is FYEKMQ (reference sequence). The CDR3 region has the DNA TGTGCCAGCAGCTTAGACGGACGGGCGGGGCAAGAGACCCAGTACTTC. Translated, it gives CASSLDGRAGQETQYF. Full variable domain (missing parts from reference TRBV13 and TRBJ2-5): AAGVIQSPRHLIKEKRETATLKCYPIPRHDTVYWYQQGPGQDPQFLISFYEKMQSDKGSIPDRFSAQQFSDYHSELNMSSLELGDSALYFCASSLDGRAGQETQYFGPGTRLLVL.

The CDR3 is CASSEDISGELFF. The DNA for the CDR3 is TGCGCCAGCAGTGAGGACATCAGCGGGGAGCTGTTTTTT. The V call is TRBV10-2, the J call TRBJ2-2; D not resolved. Germline V gene data show CDR1 as WSHSY and CDR2 as SAAADI. The CDR3 totals 13 residues. Trimming stripped 2 bases from V and 7 bases from J, with 8 bases between.

The chain recombines TRBV7-9 with TRBJ1-5; 8 nucleotides agree with TRBD1. The CDR3 runs 14 residues. The V gene end was trimmed by 1 base and the J gene end by 9 bases; junction bases not matched to a gene: 5. Germline loops: CDR1 SEHNR, CDR2 FQNEAQ (reference sequence). As DNA, the CDR3 is TGTGCCAGCAGCTTAGGACAGGGGTCTTCGCCCCAGCATTTT. It codes for CASSLGQGSSPQHF.

This clone showed up just once. The chain recombines TRBV30 with TRBJ1-6; tentatively, D is TRBD1 (6 bases). Trimming stripped 4 bases from V and 0 bases from J, with 16 bases between. Germline V gene lookup returns CDR1 GTSNPN and CDR2 SVGIG (reference sequence). The CDR3 runs to 17 residues. CDR3 bases: TGTGCCTGGAAGCGGTGGGGGCGCGGCTCCTATAATTCACCCCTCCACTTT. Its protein is CAWKRWGRGSYNSPLHF.

This chain uses TRBV18 with TRBJ2-3; D may be TRBD1 or TRBD2 (5 bases each). The CDR3 runs to 14 residues. Germline assignment: CDR1 KGHSH and CDR2 LQKENI. Trimming cost V 4 bases and J 4 bases, with 12 bases left between them. This CDR3 is CASSRSLGADTQYF. The CDR3 nucleotides are TGTGCCAGCTCACGGTCTCTGGGGGCAGATACGCAGTATTTT. Together with reference TRBV18 and TRBJ2-3, the CDR3 gives the full variable domain: NAGVMQNPRHLVRRRGQEARLRCSPMKGHSHVYWYRQLPEEGLKFMVYLQKENIIDESGMPKERFSAEFPKEGPSILRIQQVVRGDSAAYFCASSRSLGADTQYFGPGTRLTVL.